The rows below give T cell receptor beta chains drawn from one sample of a study of cytomegalovirus exposure and HLA in healthy donors. The protocol was immunoSEQ multiplex PCR, while the TCRdb copy is restricted to in-frame clones and leaves out a portion. The sample records 150,000 to 200,000 clones, 80% to 90% being singletons. Sample: PBMCs. The receptor source for this set is a man aged 35-49 years in good health and CMV-seropositive. Both conserved end residues are part of each CDR3. D genes are given only for firm matches. Where a row states a size, it is once, few, many or the class of an expanded clone; other rows omit it.

d_call	clone_size	v_call	j_call	cdr3_nt	cdr3_aa
TRBD1	-	TRBV4-1	TRBJ1-2	TGCGCCAGCAGCCAAGCCCGGGACAGATACTATGGCTACACCTTC	CASSQARDRYYGYTF
-	-	TRBV30	TRBJ1-1	TGTGCCTGGAGGGCAGGGAACACTGAAGCTTTCTTT	CAWRAGNTEAFF
-	-	TRBV25-1	TRBJ2-5	TGTGCCAGCAGTGAATGGAGAGTTGGATTGGGAGGCCAAGAGACCCAGTACTTC	CASSEWRVGLGGQETQYF
TRBD1	-	TRBV10-1	TRBJ1-2	TGCGCCAGCAGTGAAGGGACAGACGACTGTGGCTACACCTTC	CASSEGTDDCGYTF
-	-	TRBV5-1	TRBJ1-2	TGCGCCAGCAGCTCGACCCTGGGAACGGGGAGGACGGGCTACACCTTC	CASSSTLGTGRTGYTF
TRBD1	-	TRBV5-1	TRBJ2-7	TGCGCCAGCAGCTTGACGACAGGGCCCTACGAGCAGTACTTC	CASSLTTGPYEQYF
TRBD1	-	TRBV9	TRBJ1-2	TGTGCCAGCAGCGCCCAGGGGGAGTACTATGGCTACACCTTC	CASSAQGEYYGYTF
-	-	TRBV19	TRBJ1-5	TGTGCCAGTAGTATAAATCGGACACCGGGGGAATCGCCCCAGCATTTT	CASSINRTPGESPQHF
-	few	TRBV7-8	TRBJ1-5	TGTGCCAGCAGCTTAACGCGAGCTTTCAATCAGCCCCAGCATTTT	CASSLTRAFNQPQHF
-	-	TRBV2	TRBJ2-2	TGTGCCAGCCAGGGGGGACTTTCTGCCGGGGAGCTGTTTTTT	CASQGGLSAGELFF
TRBD1	-	TRBV7-9	TRBJ2-7	TGTGCCAGCAGCTCCGGGACAGGGGTCTCCCCCTCCTACGAGCAGTACTTC	CASSSGTGVSPSYEQYF
TRBD2	-	TRBV5-1	TRBJ2-1	TGCGCCAGCAGGCGAGGACTAGCGGGAGACCTTTTTTACAATGAGCAGTTCTTC	CASRRGLAGDLFYNEQFF
-	-	TRBV6-1	TRBJ1-1	TGTGCCAGCAGTGTACCAGTGAACACTGAAGCTTTCTTT	CASSVPVNTEAFF
-	once	TRBV28	TRBJ1-2	TGTGCCACCGCCAAACACCCTAACTATGGCTACACCTTC	CATAKHPNYGYTF
TRBD2	-	TRBV6-1	TRBJ2-7	TGTGCCAGCAGTCCTTCGGGGGGCGAGCAGTACTTC	CASSPSGGEQYF